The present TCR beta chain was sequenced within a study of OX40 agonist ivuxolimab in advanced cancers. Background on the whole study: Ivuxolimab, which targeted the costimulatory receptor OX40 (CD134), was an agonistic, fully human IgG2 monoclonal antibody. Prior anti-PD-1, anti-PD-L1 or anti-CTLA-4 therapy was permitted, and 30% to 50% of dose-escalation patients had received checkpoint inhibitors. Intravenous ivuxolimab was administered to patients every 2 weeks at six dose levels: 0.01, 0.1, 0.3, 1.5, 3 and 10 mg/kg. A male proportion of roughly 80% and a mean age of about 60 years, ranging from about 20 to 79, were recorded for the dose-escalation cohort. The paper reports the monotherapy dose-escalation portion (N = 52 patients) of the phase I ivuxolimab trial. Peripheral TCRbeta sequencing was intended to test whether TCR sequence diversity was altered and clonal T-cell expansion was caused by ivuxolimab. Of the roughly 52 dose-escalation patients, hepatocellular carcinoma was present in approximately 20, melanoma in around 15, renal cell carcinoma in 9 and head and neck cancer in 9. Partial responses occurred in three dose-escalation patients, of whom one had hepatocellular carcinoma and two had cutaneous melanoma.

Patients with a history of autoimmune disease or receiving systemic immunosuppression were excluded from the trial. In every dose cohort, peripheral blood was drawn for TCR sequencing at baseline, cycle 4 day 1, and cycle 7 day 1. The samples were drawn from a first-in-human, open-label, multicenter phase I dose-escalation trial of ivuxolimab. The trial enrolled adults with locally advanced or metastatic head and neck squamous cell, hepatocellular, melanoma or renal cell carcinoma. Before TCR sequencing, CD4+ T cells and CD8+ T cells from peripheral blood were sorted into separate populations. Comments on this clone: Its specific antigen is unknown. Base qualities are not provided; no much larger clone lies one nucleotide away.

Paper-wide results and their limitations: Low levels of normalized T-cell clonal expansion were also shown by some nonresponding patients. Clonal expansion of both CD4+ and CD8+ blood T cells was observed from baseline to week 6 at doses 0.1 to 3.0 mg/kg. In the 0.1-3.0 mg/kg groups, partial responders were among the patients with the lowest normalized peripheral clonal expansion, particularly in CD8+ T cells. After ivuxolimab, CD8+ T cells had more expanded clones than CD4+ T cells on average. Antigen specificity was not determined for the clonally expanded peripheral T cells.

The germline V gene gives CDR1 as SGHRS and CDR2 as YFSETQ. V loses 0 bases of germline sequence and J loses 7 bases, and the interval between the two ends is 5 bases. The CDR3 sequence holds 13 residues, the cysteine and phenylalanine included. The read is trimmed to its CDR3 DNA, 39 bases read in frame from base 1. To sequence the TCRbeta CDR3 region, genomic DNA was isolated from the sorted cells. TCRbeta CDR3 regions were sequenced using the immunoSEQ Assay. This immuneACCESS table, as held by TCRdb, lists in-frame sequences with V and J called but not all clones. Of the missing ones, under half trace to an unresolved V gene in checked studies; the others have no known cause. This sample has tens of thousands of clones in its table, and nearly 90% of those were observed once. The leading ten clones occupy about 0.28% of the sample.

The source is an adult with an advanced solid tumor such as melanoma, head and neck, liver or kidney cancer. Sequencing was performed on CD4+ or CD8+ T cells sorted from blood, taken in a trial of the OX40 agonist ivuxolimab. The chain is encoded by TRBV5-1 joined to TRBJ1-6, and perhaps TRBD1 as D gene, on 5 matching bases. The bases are TGCGCCAGCAGCTTGGACAGGAATTCACCCCTCCACTTT. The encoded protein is CASSLDRNSPLHF.